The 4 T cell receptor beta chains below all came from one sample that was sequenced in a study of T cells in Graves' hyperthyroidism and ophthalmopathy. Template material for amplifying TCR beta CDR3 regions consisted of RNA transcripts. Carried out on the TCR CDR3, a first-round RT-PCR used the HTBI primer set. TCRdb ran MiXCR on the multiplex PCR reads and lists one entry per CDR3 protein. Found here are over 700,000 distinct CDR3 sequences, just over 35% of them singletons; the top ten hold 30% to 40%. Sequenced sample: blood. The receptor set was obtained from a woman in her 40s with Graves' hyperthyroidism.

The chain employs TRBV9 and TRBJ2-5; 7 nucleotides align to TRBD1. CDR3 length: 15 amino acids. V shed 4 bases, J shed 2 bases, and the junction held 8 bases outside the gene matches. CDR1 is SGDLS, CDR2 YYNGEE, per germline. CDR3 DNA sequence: TGTGCCAGCAGCACCCGGGACAGTCGGCAAGAGACCCAGTACTTC. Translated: CASSTRDSRQETQYF. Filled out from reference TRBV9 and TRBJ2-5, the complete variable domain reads DSGVTQTPKHLITATGQRVTLRCSPRSGDLSVYWYQQSLDQGLQFLIQYYNGEERAKGNILERFSAQQFPDLHSELNLSSLELGDSALYFCASSTRDSRQETQYFGPGTRLLVL.

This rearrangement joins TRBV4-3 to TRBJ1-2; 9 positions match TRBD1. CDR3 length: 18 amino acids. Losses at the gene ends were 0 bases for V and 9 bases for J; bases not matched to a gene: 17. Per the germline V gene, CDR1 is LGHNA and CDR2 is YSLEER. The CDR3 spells CASSQDGRGQGSAISYTF. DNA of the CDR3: TGCGCCAGCAGCCAAGATGGTAGAGGACAGGGGAGCGCTATTAGCTACACCTTC.

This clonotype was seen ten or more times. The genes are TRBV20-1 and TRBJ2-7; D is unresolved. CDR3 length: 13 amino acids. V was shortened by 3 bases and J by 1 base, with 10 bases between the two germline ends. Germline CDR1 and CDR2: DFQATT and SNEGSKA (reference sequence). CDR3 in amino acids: CSASSGSSYEQYF. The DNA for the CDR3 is TGCAGTGCTAGTTCCGGCTCGTCCTACGAGCAGTACTTC.

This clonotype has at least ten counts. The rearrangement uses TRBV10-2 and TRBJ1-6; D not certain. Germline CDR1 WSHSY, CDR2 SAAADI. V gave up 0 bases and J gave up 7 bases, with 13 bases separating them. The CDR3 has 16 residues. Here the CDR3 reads CASSESSGPENSPLHF. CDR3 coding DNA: TGCGCCAGCAGTGAGTCGTCGGGTCCAGAGAATTCACCCCTCCACTTT.